This T cell receptor (beta chain) was retrieved from a study of tumour-infiltrating T cells in Burkitt lymphoma. Study-level information: Overall and progression-free survival were predicted by productive clonality.

Between the trimmed V and J ends, which lost 2 bases and 6 bases, there was a span of 8 bases. Germline assignment: CDR1 SNHLY and CDR2 FYNNEI. CDR3 size: 13 residues. Generated by immunoSEQ multiplex PCR, the TCRdb table keeps only in-frame clones and is missing some. The sample holds about 14,000 clones, 85% seen once. This sequence was found in a human donor with diffuse large B-cell lymphoma. This chain uses TRBV2 with TRBJ1-5; D remains ambiguous. The sample comprised tumor tissue. In nucleotides, the CDR3 is TGTGCCAGCAGTGAAAGGGAGACTCAGCCCCAGCATTTT. Amino acids: CASSERETQPQHF. Full variable domain (missing parts from reference TRBV2 and TRBJ1-5): EPEVTQTPSHQVTQMGQEVILRCVPISNHLYFYWYRQILGQKVEFLVSFYNNEISEKSEIFDDQFSVERPDGSNFTLKIRSTKLEDSAMYFCASSERETQPQHFGDGTRLSIL.